Below are 17 T cell receptor beta chains sequenced from a single sample in a study of patients and donors after allogeneic stem cell transplantation. TCRdb recomputed calls from the RT-PCR reads with MiXCR, one row per CDR3 protein. In the table there are over 30,000 distinct CDR3 sequences, roughly a third of which are singletons. The source material was blood, either unsorted or a sorted T cell fraction (not recorded which). The receptors originated from a human donor who was either an allogeneic HSCT recipient or a stem cell or donor lymphocyte infusion donor (not recorded which). It is not recorded whose cells these are; they may come from a transplant donor.

This clonotype was seen a single time. V gene TRBV5-1 combines with J gene TRBJ2-7, with 7 nucleotides matching TRBD2. Germline values: CDR1 SGHRS, CDR2 YFSETQ. The CDR3 is made up of 14 amino acids. V dropped 2 bases and J dropped 4; count of bases not matched to a gene: 6. This chain's CDR3 is CASSLRSGGYEQYV. In DNA, the CDR3 is TGCGCCAGCAGCTTAAGATCCGGGGGGTACGAGCAGTACGTC.

This clonotype is judged large. This chain uses TRBV14 with TRBJ2-7; 8 positions match TRBD2. The V and J ends lost 6 bases and 2 bases, in that order; junction bases with no gene match: 6. The germline CDR1 and CDR2 sequences are SGHDN and FVKESK. The CDR3 is 14 residues long. The CDR3 DNA is TGTGCCAGCAGAGAGACTAGCGTGGCCTACGAGCAGTACTTC. Amino acids: CASRETSVAYEQYF.

This sequence joins TRBV6-1 and TRBJ2-1; TRBD2 aligns across 8 bases. The V gene end was trimmed by 5 bases and the J gene end by 0 bases; junction bases not matched to a gene: 3. Germline CDR1 and CDR2: MNHNS and SASEGT. This CDR3 has 15 amino acids. CDR3 sequence reads: CASSTTSDSYNEQFF. CDR3 nucleotides: TGTGCCAGCAGTACGACTAGCGACTCCTACAATGAGCAGTTCTTC.

The chain carries TRBV7-2 and TRBJ1-1, with D maybe TRBD1 (5 bases). Germline V CDR1 and CDR2: SGHTA, FQGNSA. There are 15 residues in the CDR3. Trimming cost V 1 base and J 4 bases, with 13 bases left between them. CDR3 loop: CASSLVVREGTEAFF. CDR3 bases: TGTGCCAGCAGCTTAGTAGTCAGGGAGGGCACTGAAGCTTTCTTT.

The chain links TRBV12-3 or TRBV12-4 to TRBJ2-1; TRBD1 is a possible D gene (6 bases). The CDR3 covers 11 residues. V lost 10 bases, J lost 6 bases, and 10 bases lay in between. The CDR3 nucleotides read TGTGCCACCCAGGGGAGCAATGAGCAGTTCTTC. As protein: CATQGSNEQFF.

This clonotype was seen repeatedly, ten times or more. The chain couples TRBV12-3 or TRBV12-4 to TRBJ1-2; unclear D gene. Between the trimmed V and J ends, which lost 5 bases and 5 bases, there was a span of 9 bases. This CDR3 spans 12 amino acids. This chain's CDR3 is CASSPLLYGYTF. Here the CDR3 DNA reads TGTGCCAGCAGTCCACTGCTATATGGCTACACCTTC.

This chain connects TRBV7-2 to TRBJ1-6, with a tentative D call TRBD1 (5 bases). Germline CDR1 SGHTA, CDR2 FQGNSA. The V end was cut by 4 bases, the J end by 4 bases, with 17 bases between. There are 17 residues in the CDR3. CDR3 in amino acids: CASSYTPGGVYNSPLHF. CDR3 bases: TGTGCCAGCAGCTATACCCCGGGAGGGGTATATAATTCACCCCTCCACTTT.

The chain couples TRBV5-1 to TRBJ2-3; 7 bases agree with TRBD1. The CDR3 loop spans 15 amino acids. Germline V gene data show CDR1 as SGHRS and CDR2 as YFSETQ. Losses at the gene ends were 4 bases for V and 0 bases for J; bases not matched to a gene: 5. CDR3 loop: CASSPWTGSTDTQYF. The DNA of the CDR3 is TGCGCCAGCAGCCCGTGGACAGGTAGCACAGATACGCAGTATTTT.

This clonotype was seen more than once but under ten times. The chain recombines TRBV20-1 with TRBJ2-2; the D gene is possibly TRBD1 (6 bases). Trimming took off 6 bases at V and 6 bases at J, with 11 bases between the two ends. The CDR3 spans 12 residues. Germline-derived CDR1 and CDR2 are DFQATT and SNEGSKA (reference sequence). The CDR3 region has the DNA TGCAGTGCGAGGACAGCCGCCGGGGAGCTGTTTTTT. As protein: CSARTAAGELFF.

The V and J genes are TRBV29-1 and TRBJ1-2, with D possibly TRBD1 on 5 matching bases. This CDR3 has 14 amino acids. The V and J ends lost 1 base and 6 bases respectively, with 15 bases between them. CDR1 and CDR2 from the germline V gene are SQVTM and ANQGSEA. The CDR3 spells CSVEGWGGSNGYTF. The CDR3 bases are TGCAGCGTTGAAGGTTGGGGGGGTTCTAATGGCTACACCTTC.

The J gene is TRBJ2-7, the V gene TRBV25-1; no clear D gene. The CDR3 has 12 residues. The V gene's germline CDR1 is MGHDK and CDR2 SYGVNS. V was pared by 1 base and J by 4 bases, with 5 bases between. CDR3 in DNA: TGTGCCAGCAGTGAATGGGGATACGAGCAGTACTTC. This gives the protein CASSEWGYEQYF.

This clonotype was seen only a few times. V gene TRBV24-1 combines with J gene TRBJ1-2; unclear D gene. CDR1 and CDR2 (germline): KGHDR, SFDVKD. The CDR3 loop spans 13 amino acids. V lost 5 bases and J 3 bases, leaving 9 bases between the germline ends. Here the CDR3 reads CATSGPEHYGYTF. CDR3 in DNA: TGTGCCACCAGTGGTCCAGAGCACTATGGCTACACCTTC.

The chain links TRBV7-9 to TRBJ2-6; D remains unclear. V was shortened by 0 bases and J by 4 bases, with 7 bases between the two germline ends. The CDR3 runs to 15 residues. Germline-derived CDR1 and CDR2 are SEHNR and FQNEAQ (reference sequence). The CDR3 region has the DNA TGTGCCAGCAGCTTAGCAGGGTTCGGGGCCAACGTCCTGACTTTC. Protein sequence: CASSLAGFGANVLTF. Combining the CDR3 with reference TRBV7-9 and TRBJ2-6 gives the whole variable domain DTGVSQNPRHKITKRGQNVTFRCDPISEHNRLYWYRQTLGQGPEFLTYFQNEAQLEKSRLLSDRFSAERPKGSFSTLEIQRTEQGDSAMYLCASSLAGFGANVLTFGAGSRLTVL.

This clonotype has just a few counts. The chain employs TRBV10-3 and TRBJ2-1, with 7 bases matching TRBD2. The CDR3 runs 16 residues. CDR1 and CDR2 (germline): ENHRY, SYGVKD. The junction had 15 bases not matched to a gene; V was cut back by 9 bases and J by 4 bases. For the CDR3, the DNA is TGTGCCATAACTCGCTCTTCGCGGGGGATATACAATGAGCAGTTCTTC. This gives the protein CAITRSSRGIYNEQFF.

The chain recombines TRBV5-6 with TRBJ2-7; either TRBD1 or TRBD2 may fit D (7 bases each). This CDR3 region has 14 residues. The V gene lost 3 bases and the J gene lost 2 bases, with 12 bases spanning the gap. Germline V gene sequence: CDR1 SGHDT, CDR2 YYEEEE. CDR3 amino acids: CASSWEGQPYEQYV. CDR3 bases: TGTGCCAGCAGCTGGGAGGGACAGCCCTACGAGCAGTACGTC.

This sequence joins TRBV24-1 and TRBJ1-4; 8 positions agree with TRBD1. Trimming at V came to 3 bases and at J to 8 bases, leaving 7 bases not matched to a gene. The CDR3 runs to 15 residues. In germline, CDR1 is KGHDR, CDR2 SFDVKD. As DNA, the CDR3 is TGTGCCACCAGTGATGCTCAGGGGGCGGGCGAAAAACTGTTTTTT. Translating gives CATSDAQGAGEKLFF.

V usage is TRBV7-2 and J usage is TRBJ2-2, with D hard to call. Germline values: CDR1 SGHTA, CDR2 FQGNSA. This CDR3 comprises 14 residues. V lost 3 bases, J lost 1 base, and 6 bases lay in between. The CDR3 coding sequence is TGTGCCAGCAGCTTCTACTGGAACACCGGGGAGCTGTTTTTT. As protein: CASSFYWNTGELFF.